This T cell receptor beta chain is drawn from a study of blood T cell repertoires in COVID-19. There are 16 residues in the CDR3. V gave up 3 bases and J gave up 4 bases; unmatched junction bases: 8. CDR1 and CDR2 (germline): MNHEY, SMNVEV (reference sequence). This table comes from immunoSEQ multiplex PCR, and its TCRdb copy is limited to in-frame clones, with some not included. Of approximately 300,000 clones detected, 90% appear once; the ten largest clones hold roughly 6.8%. The V and J genes are TRBV27 and TRBJ1-4, with 7 bases identical to TRBD1. The sequenced material came from peripheral blood. This TCR derives from a woman in her twenties or thirties with COVID-19, enrolled during active disease. The CDR3 region has the DNA TGTGCCAGCAGTTTTGCAGTAGGGGGCCGTAATGAAAAACTGTTTTTT. This codes for CASSFAVGGRNEKLFF.